The rows below give T cell receptor beta chains drawn from one sample of a study of radiation and T cells in renal cell carcinoma. Method: immunoSEQ multiplex PCR; TCRdb's copy keeps in-frame clones and lacks some. The table has roughly 150,000 clones, roughly 89% seen once. The sample consisted of blood, taken from a patient whose treatment included radiotherapy and nephrectomy. All receptors come from a woman aged 50 to 60 with renal cell carcinoma. The CDR3 runs from the conserved cysteine through the conserved F or W. Fields, in order: D gene, clone size, J gene, V gene, CDR3 length, CDR3 protein. The D gene is left open where the match is weak. The listing skips clone size in some rows; elsewhere it reads once, few, many or a size class.

D gene: NA; clone size: NA; J gene: TRBJ2-1; V gene: TRBV9; CDR3 length: 15; CDR3 protein: CASSVGSSAGNEQFF
D gene: TRBD2; clone size: NA; J gene: TRBJ2-7; V gene: TRBV7-3; CDR3 length: 14; CDR3 protein: CASIREGRAYEQYF
D gene: NA; clone size: NA; J gene: TRBJ2-3; V gene: TRBV29-1; CDR3 length: 13; CDR3 protein: CSVGPRSTDTQYF
D gene: TRBD1; clone size: NA; J gene: TRBJ1-6; V gene: TRBV11-2; CDR3 length: 15; CDR3 protein: CASSTNRDRNSPLHF
D gene: NA; clone size: NA; J gene: TRBJ2-3; V gene: TRBV7-6; CDR3 length: 16; CDR3 protein: CASSLVTAVGTDTQYF
D gene: NA; clone size: NA; J gene: TRBJ1-4; V gene: TRBV7-6; CDR3 length: 13; CDR3 protein: CASSLVGGEKLFF
D gene: NA; clone size: NA; J gene: TRBJ2-5; V gene: TRBV27; CDR3 length: 14; CDR3 protein: CASSPDLNQETQYF
D gene: NA; clone size: NA; J gene: TRBJ1-2; V gene: TRBV4-3; CDR3 length: 15; CDR3 protein: CASSQEVGLNYGYTF
D gene: TRBD1; clone size: few; J gene: TRBJ2-7; V gene: TRBV7-2; CDR3 length: 15; CDR3 protein: CASSLSTWDSNEQYF
D gene: NA; clone size: NA; J gene: TRBJ2-7; V gene: TRBV7-2; CDR3 length: 14; CDR3 protein: CASSLGWTVYEQYF
D gene: NA; clone size: few; J gene: TRBJ1-5; V gene: TRBV9; CDR3 length: 13; CDR3 protein: CASSVDSYQPQHF
D gene: NA; clone size: once; J gene: TRBJ1-3; V gene: TRBV5-1; CDR3 length: 13; CDR3 protein: CASSMESGNTIYF
D gene: NA; clone size: NA; J gene: TRBJ2-2; V gene: TRBV11-1; CDR3 length: 14; CDR3 protein: CASSSSFWTGELFF
D gene: NA; clone size: NA; J gene: TRBJ1-6; V gene: TRBV5-5; CDR3 length: 13; CDR3 protein: CASSLDLDSPLHF
D gene: NA; clone size: NA; J gene: TRBJ1-5; V gene: TRBV9; CDR3 length: 14; CDR3 protein: CASSVGAGYQPQHF
D gene: NA; clone size: once; J gene: TRBJ1-3; V gene: TRBV15; CDR3 length: 16; CDR3 protein: CATSRDLDSSGNTIYF
D gene: NA; clone size: NA; J gene: TRBJ1-1; V gene: TRBV5-1; CDR3 length: 14; CDR3 protein: CASSLGPSNTEAFF
D gene: TRBD1; clone size: NA; J gene: TRBJ1-2; V gene: TRBV6-4; CDR3 length: 16; CDR3 protein: CASSLNPTGVEGGYTF
D gene: NA; clone size: NA; J gene: TRBJ1-5; V gene: TRBV4-2; CDR3 length: 15; CDR3 protein: CASSQASASNQPQHF
D gene: NA; clone size: NA; J gene: TRBJ1-2; V gene: TRBV25-1; CDR3 length: 14; CDR3 protein: CASRETGSNYGYTF
D gene: TRBD1; clone size: NA; J gene: TRBJ2-1; V gene: TRBV6-5; CDR3 length: 13; CDR3 protein: CASSLDRGLEQFF
D gene: NA; clone size: NA; J gene: TRBJ2-5; V gene: TRBV5-4; CDR3 length: 15; CDR3 protein: CASRAFGTGLETQYF
D gene: NA; clone size: NA; J gene: TRBJ2-5; V gene: TRBV4-2; CDR3 length: 14; CDR3 protein: CASSQAGQWETQYF
D gene: NA; clone size: NA; J gene: TRBJ1-2; V gene: TRBV7-6; CDR3 length: 15; CDR3 protein: CASSSGTVLNYGYTF
D gene: TRBD1; clone size: NA; J gene: TRBJ2-1; V gene: TRBV6-5; CDR3 length: 15; CDR3 protein: CASRTDRGSYNEQFF
D gene: TRBD1; clone size: NA; J gene: TRBJ2-7; V gene: TRBV2; CDR3 length: 14; CDR3 protein: CASGALRGPYEQYF
D gene: NA; clone size: NA; J gene: TRBJ2-1; V gene: TRBV9; CDR3 length: 12; CDR3 protein: CASSPLDYEQFF
D gene: NA; clone size: NA; J gene: TRBJ1-5; V gene: TRBV12-5; CDR3 length: 14; CDR3 protein: CASGLQGGSQPQHF
D gene: TRBD1; clone size: NA; J gene: TRBJ2-7; V gene: TRBV7-2; CDR3 length: 13; CDR3 protein: CATSGQGSYEQYF
D gene: NA; clone size: NA; J gene: TRBJ2-5; V gene: TRBV7-9; CDR3 length: 15; CDR3 protein: CASSFSTRQLETQYF
D gene: NA; clone size: NA; J gene: TRBJ2-1; V gene: TRBV5-1; CDR3 length: 17; CDR3 protein: CASSGGVVSSSYNEQFF
D gene: NA; clone size: NA; J gene: TRBJ1-1; V gene: TRBV5-1; CDR3 length: 14; CDR3 protein: CASSQTFGNTEAFF
D gene: TRBD2; clone size: NA; J gene: TRBJ2-5; V gene: TRBV18; CDR3 length: 14; CDR3 protein: CASSSTSGAETQYF
D gene: NA; clone size: NA; J gene: TRBJ1-2; V gene: TRBV14; CDR3 length: 15; CDR3 protein: CASSQLGLVDYGYTF
D gene: TRBD2; clone size: NA; J gene: TRBJ2-5; V gene: TRBV20-1; CDR3 length: 11; CDR3 protein: CSPRLAETQYF
D gene: NA; clone size: NA; J gene: TRBJ2-2; V gene: TRBV7-2; CDR3 length: 16; CDR3 protein: CASSPVGGARTGELFF
D gene: TRBD2; clone size: NA; J gene: TRBJ2-3; V gene: TRBV2; CDR3 length: 17; CDR3 protein: CASSEALLAGAIDTQYF
D gene: NA; clone size: NA; J gene: TRBJ2-6; V gene: TRBV4-1; CDR3 length: 19; CDR3 protein: CASSQGPPDWPSGANVLTF
D gene: NA; clone size: NA; J gene: TRBJ1-2; V gene: TRBV11-2; CDR3 length: 14; CDR3 protein: CASRAIGRGYGYTF
D gene: NA; clone size: NA; J gene: TRBJ2-7; V gene: TRBV9; CDR3 length: 15; CDR3 protein: CASSVAVSTAYEQYF
D gene: TRBD1; clone size: NA; J gene: TRBJ1-1; V gene: TRBV12-5; CDR3 length: 15; CDR3 protein: CASGLPEDRGTEAFF
D gene: NA; clone size: once; J gene: TRBJ2-1; V gene: TRBV10-1; CDR3 length: 14; CDR3 protein: CASSESGGYNEQFF
D gene: TRBD2; clone size: NA; J gene: TRBJ2-7; V gene: TRBV5-6; CDR3 length: 15; CDR3 protein: CASSSTSGGPYEQYF
D gene: NA; clone size: few; J gene: TRBJ2-1; V gene: TRBV5-1; CDR3 length: 14; CDR3 protein: CASSLQGISNEQFF
D gene: TRBD1; clone size: NA; J gene: TRBJ1-2; V gene: TRBV9; CDR3 length: 14; CDR3 protein: CASSVGQGGYGYTF
D gene: TRBD1; clone size: NA; J gene: TRBJ1-5; V gene: TRBV19; CDR3 length: 15; CDR3 protein: CASSHQGAVNQPQHF
D gene: NA; clone size: NA; J gene: TRBJ1-1; V gene: TRBV6-5; CDR3 length: 13; CDR3 protein: CASSLVVAVEAFF
D gene: NA; clone size: NA; J gene: TRBJ1-5; V gene: TRBV18; CDR3 length: 13; CDR3 protein: CASSPGPREPQHF
D gene: NA; clone size: NA; J gene: TRBJ1-6; V gene: TRBV7-9; CDR3 length: 14; CDR3 protein: CASSLATQGAPLHF
D gene: TRBD1; clone size: NA; J gene: TRBJ1-2; V gene: TRBV5-1; CDR3 length: 16; CDR3 protein: CASSLSGTDTNYGYTF
D gene: NA; clone size: NA; J gene: TRBJ2-5; V gene: TRBV5-8; CDR3 length: 15; CDR3 protein: CASSLRQGRGETQYF
D gene: TRBD2; clone size: NA; J gene: TRBJ2-5; V gene: TRBV9; CDR3 length: 19; CDR3 protein: CASSVASGTSGGNQETQYF
D gene: NA; clone size: NA; J gene: TRBJ1-4; V gene: TRBV5-1; CDR3 length: 14; CDR3 protein: CASSLEGMGEKLFF
D gene: TRBD2; clone size: NA; J gene: TRBJ2-5; V gene: TRBV7-2; CDR3 length: 16; CDR3 protein: CASSSTGGGGRETQYF
D gene: NA; clone size: NA; J gene: TRBJ1-2; V gene: TRBV5-4; CDR3 length: 15; CDR3 protein: CASSSSGTRGGGYTF
D gene: TRBD1; clone size: few; J gene: TRBJ1-1; V gene: TRBV7-3; CDR3 length: 13; CDR3 protein: CASSQGAETEAFF
D gene: NA; clone size: NA; J gene: TRBJ2-6; V gene: TRBV5-1; CDR3 length: 16; CDR3 protein: CASSSQGSTGANVLTF
D gene: TRBD1; clone size: NA; J gene: TRBJ1-2; V gene: TRBV4-3; CDR3 length: 15; CDR3 protein: CASSPGDRGVYGYTF